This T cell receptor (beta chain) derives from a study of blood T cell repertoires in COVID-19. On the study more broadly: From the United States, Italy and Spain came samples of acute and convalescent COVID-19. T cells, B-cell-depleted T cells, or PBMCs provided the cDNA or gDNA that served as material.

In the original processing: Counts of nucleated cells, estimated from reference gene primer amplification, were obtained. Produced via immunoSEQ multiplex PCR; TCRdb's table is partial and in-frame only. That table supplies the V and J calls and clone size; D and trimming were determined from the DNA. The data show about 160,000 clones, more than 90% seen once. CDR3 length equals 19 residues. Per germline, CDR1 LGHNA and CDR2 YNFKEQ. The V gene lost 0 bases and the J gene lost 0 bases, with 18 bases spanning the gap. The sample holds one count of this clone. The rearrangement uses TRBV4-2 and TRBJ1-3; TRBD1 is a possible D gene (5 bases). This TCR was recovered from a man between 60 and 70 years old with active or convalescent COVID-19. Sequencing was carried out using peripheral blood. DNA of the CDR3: TGTGCCAGCAGCCAAGAGGGGGGAACTCAGTTTGGCTCTGGAAACACCATATATTTT. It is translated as CASSQEGGTQFGSGNTIYF.